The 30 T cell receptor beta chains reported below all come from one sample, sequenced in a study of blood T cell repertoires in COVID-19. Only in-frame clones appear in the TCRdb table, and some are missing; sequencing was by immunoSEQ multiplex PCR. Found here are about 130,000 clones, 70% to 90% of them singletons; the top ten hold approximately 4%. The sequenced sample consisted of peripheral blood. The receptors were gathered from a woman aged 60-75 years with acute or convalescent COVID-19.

CDR3 sequence: CASSPTGGSYGYTF. CDR3 nucleotide sequence: TGTGCCAGCAGTCCGACAGGGGGGAGCTATGGCTACACCTTC. V is TRBV3-1 (or the pseudogene TRBV3-2) and J is TRBJ1-2; 9 positions agree with TRBD1. The CDR3 runs to 14 residues. Germline CDR1 LGHDT, CDR2 YNNKEL (reference sequence). V was clipped by 6 bases and J by 4 bases; unmatched bases: 6.

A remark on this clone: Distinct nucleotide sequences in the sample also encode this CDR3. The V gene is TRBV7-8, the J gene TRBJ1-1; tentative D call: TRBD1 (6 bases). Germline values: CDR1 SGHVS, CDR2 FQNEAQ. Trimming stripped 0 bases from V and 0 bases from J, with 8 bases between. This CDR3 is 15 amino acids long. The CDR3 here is CASSLAGGMNTEAFF. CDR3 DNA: TGTGCCAGCAGCTTAGCAGGGGGTATGAACACTGAAGCTTTCTTT.

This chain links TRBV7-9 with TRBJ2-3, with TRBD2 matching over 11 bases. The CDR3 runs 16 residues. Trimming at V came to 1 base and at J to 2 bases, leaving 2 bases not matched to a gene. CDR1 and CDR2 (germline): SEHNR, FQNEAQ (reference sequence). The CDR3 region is CASSLVGLADTDTQYF. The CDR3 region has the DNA TGTGCCAGCAGCTTAGTGGGACTAGCGGACACAGATACGCAGTATTTT.

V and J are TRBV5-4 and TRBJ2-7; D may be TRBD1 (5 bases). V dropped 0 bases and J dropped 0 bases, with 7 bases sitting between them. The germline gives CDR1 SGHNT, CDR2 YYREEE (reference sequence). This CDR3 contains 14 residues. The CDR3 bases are TGTGCCAGCAGCTTGGACAGGAGCTCCTACGAGCAGTACGTC. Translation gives CASSLDRSSYEQYV.

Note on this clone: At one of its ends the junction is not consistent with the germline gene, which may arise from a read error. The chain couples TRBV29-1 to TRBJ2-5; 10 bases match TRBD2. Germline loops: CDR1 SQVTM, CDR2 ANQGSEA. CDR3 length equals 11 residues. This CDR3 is CSVSTSGKFHF. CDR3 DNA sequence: TGCAGCGTTTCAACTAGCGGGAAATTTCACTTC.

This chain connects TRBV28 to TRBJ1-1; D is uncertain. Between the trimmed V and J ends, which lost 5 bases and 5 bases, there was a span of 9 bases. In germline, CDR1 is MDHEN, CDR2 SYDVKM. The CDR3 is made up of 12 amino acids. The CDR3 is CASSLMRTEAFF. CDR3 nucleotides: TGTGCCAGCAGTCTAATGAGGACTGAAGCTTTCTTT. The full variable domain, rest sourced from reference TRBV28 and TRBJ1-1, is DVKVTQSSRYLVKRTGEKVFLECVQDMDHENMFWYRQDPGLGLRLIYFSYDVKMKEKGDIPEGYSVSREKKERFSLILESASTNQTSMYLCASSLMRTEAFFGQGTRLTVV.

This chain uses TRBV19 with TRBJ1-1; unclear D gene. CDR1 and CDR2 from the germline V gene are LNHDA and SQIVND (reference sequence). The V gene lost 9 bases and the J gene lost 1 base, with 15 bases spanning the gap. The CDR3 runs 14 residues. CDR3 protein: CASHKTQSNTEAFF. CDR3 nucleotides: TGTGCCAGCCATAAAACCCAGTCGAACACTGAAGCTTTCTTT.

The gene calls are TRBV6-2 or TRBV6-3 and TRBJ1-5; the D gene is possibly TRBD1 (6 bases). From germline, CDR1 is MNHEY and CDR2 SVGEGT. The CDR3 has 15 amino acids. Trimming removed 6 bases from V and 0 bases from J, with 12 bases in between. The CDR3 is CASSLGHLSNQPQHF. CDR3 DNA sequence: TGTGCCAGCAGCCTGGGACACCTTAGCAATCAGCCCCAGCATTTT.

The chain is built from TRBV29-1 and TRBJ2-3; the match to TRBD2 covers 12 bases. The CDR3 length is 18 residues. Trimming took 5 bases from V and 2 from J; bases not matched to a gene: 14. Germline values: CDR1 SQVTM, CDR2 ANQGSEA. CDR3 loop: CSVRRPLAGGPDTDTQYF. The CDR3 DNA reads TGCAGCGTTCGGAGGCCGCTAGCGGGAGGGCCGGACACAGATACGCAGTATTTT.

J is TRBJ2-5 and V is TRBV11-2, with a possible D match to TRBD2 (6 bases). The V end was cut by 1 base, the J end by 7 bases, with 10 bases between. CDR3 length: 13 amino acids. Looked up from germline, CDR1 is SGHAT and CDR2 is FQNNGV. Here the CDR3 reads CASSLAQGGTQYF. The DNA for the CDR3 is TGTGCCAGCAGCTTAGCGCAGGGAGGGACCCAGTACTTC.

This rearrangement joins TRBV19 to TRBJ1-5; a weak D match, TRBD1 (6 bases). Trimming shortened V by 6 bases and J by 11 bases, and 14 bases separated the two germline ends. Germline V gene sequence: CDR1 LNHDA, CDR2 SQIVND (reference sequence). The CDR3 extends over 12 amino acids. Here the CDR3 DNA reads TGTGCCAGTAGCGAGCCCGGACAGTCCCAGCATTTT. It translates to CASSEPGQSQHF. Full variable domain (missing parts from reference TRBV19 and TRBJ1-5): DGGITQSPKYLFRKEGQNVTLSCEQNLNHDAMYWYRQDPGQGLRLIYYSQIVNDFQKGDIAEGYSVSREKKESFPLTVTSAQKNPTAFYLCASSEPGQSQHFGDGTRLSIL.

The CDR3: CASSQDRVTQYF. As DNA, the CDR3 is TGTGCCAGCAGCCAAGATAGAGTGACCCAGTACTTC. This rearrangement joins TRBV3-1 (or the pseudogene TRBV3-2) to TRBJ2-5, with D unresolved. The CDR3 length is 12 residues. The germline V and J ends were trimmed by 0 bases and 7 bases, with 6 bases remaining between them. The V gene's germline CDR1 is LGHDT and CDR2 YNNKEL (reference sequence).

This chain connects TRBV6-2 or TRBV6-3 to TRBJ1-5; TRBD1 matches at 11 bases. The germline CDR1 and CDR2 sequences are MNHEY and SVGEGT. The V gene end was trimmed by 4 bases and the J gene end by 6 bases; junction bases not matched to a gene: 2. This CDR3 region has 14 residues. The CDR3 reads CASSSDRGRQPQHF. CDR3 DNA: TGTGCCAGCAGTTCGGACAGGGGGCGTCAGCCCCAGCATTTT.

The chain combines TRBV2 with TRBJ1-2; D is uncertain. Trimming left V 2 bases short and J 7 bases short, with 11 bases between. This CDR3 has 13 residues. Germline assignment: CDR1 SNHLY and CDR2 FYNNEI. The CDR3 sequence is CASSEIPGGGYTF. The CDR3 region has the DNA TGTGCCAGCAGTGAAATCCCCGGCGGTGGCTACACCTTC.

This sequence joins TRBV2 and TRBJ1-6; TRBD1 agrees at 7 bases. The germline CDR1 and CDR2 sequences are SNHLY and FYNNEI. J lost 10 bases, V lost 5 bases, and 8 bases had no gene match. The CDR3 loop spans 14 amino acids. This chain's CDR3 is CASSNRQGTSPLHF. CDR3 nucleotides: TGTGCCAGCAGTAACAGACAGGGAACATCACCCCTCCACTTT.

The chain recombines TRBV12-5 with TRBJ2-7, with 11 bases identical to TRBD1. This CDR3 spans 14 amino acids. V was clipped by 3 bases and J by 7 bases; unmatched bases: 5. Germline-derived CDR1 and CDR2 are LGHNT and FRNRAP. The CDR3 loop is CASGFGQGADEQYV. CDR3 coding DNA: TGTGCTAGTGGTTTCGGACAGGGGGCGGATGAGCAGTACGTC.

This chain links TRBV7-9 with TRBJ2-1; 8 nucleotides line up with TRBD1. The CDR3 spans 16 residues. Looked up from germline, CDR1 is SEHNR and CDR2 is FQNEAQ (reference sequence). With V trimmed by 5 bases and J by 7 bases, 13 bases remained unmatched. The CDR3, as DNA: TGTGCCAGCAGCGTCACGGACACAGGGGGAAAAAATGAGCAGTTCTTC. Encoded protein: CASSVTDTGGKNEQFF.

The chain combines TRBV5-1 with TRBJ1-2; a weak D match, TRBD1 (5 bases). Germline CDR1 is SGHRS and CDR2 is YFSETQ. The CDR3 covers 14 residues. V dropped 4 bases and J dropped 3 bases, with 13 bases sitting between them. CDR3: CASSPSTVDYGYTF. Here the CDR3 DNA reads TGCGCCAGCAGCCCTTCGACAGTGGACTATGGCTACACCTTC.

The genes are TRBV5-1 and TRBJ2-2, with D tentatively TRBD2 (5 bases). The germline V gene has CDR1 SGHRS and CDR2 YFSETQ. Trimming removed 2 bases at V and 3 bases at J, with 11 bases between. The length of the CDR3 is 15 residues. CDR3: CASSLRAGDTGELFF. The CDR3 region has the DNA TGCGCCAGCAGCTTAAGGGCCGGGGACACCGGGGAGCTGTTTTTT.

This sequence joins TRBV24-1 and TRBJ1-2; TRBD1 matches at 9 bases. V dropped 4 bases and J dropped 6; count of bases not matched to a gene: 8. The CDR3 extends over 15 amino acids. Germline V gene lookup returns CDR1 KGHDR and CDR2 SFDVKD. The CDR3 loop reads CATSDPMDRGHGYTF. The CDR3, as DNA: TGTGCCACCAGTGACCCTATGGACAGGGGCCATGGCTACACCTTC.

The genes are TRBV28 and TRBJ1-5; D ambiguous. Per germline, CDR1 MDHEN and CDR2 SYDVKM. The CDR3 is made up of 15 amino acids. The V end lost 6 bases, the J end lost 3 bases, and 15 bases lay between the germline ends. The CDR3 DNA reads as TGTGCCAGCAGCCTTCCGGGAGCTCCCAATCAGCCCCAGCATTTT. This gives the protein CASSLPGAPNQPQHF.

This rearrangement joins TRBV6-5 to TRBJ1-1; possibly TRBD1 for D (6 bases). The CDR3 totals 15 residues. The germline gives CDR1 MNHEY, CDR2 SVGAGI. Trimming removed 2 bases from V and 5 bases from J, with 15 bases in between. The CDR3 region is CASSYAVGAGTEAFF. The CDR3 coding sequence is TGTGCCAGCAGTTACGCCGTGGGGGCGGGTACTGAAGCTTTCTTT.

CDR3 nucleotides: TGTGCCAGCAGCTTGGTCGGGACTAACGGTGAGCAGTTCTTC. It translates to CASSLVGTNGEQFF. The V and J genes are TRBV5-4 and TRBJ2-1; TRBD2 matches 7 bases. Germline loops: CDR1 SGHNT, CDR2 YYREEE (reference sequence). This CDR3 has 14 residues. The V gene end was trimmed by 0 bases and the J gene end by 9 bases; junction bases not matched to a gene: 6.

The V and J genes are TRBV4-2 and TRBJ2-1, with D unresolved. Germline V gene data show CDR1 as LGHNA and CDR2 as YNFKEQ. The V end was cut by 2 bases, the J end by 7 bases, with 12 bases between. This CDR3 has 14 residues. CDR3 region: CASSQSARVNEQFF. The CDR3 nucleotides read TGTGCCAGCAGCCAATCCGCTAGAGTGAATGAGCAGTTCTTC.

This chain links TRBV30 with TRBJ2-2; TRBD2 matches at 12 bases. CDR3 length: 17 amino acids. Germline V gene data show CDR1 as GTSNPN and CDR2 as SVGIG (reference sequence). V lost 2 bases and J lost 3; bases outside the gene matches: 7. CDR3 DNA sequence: TGTGCCTGGAGTCCCACCGGACTAGCGGGATACACCGGGGAGCTGTTTTTT. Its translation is CAWSPTGLAGYTGELFF.

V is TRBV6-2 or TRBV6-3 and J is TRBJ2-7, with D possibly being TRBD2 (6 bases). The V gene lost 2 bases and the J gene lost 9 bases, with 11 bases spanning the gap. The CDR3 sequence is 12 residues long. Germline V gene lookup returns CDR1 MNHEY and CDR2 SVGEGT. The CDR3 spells CASSYVGGVQYF. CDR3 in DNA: TGTGCCAGCAGTTACGTCGGCGGGGTGCAGTACTTC.

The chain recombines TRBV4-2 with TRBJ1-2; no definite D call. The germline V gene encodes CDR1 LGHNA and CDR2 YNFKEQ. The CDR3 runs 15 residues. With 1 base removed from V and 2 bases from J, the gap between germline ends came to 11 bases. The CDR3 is CASSQGQEVNYGYTF. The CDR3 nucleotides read TGTGCCAGCAGCCAAGGGCAGGAGGTCAACTATGGCTACACCTTC.

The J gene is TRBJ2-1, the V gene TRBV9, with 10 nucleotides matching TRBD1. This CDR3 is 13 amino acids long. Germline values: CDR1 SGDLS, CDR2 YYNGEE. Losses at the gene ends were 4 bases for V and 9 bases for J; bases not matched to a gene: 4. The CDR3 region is CASSPRTGGEQFF. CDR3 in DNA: TGTGCCAGCAGCCCCCGGACAGGGGGTGAGCAGTTCTTC.

The CDR3 region has the DNA TGTGCCAGCAGCATGTGGGGGGGGCAATCCTACAATGAGCAGTTCTTC. It yields the protein CASSMWGGQSYNEQFF. V is TRBV11-2 and J is TRBJ2-1; D is perhaps TRBD2 (7 bases). Germline V gene lookup returns CDR1 SGHAT and CDR2 FQNNGV. Trimming cost V 5 bases and J 1 base, with 15 bases left between them. This CDR3 comprises 16 residues.

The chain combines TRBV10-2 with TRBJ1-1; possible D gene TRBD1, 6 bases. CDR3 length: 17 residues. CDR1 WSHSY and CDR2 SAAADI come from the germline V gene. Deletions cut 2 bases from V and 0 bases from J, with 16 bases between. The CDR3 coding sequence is TGCGCCAGCAGTGAGGCCAGGGGCTTGCTCTTGAACACTGAAGCTTTCTTT. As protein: CASSEARGLLLNTEAFF.